The 29 T cell receptor beta chains presented below share a single source sample, sequenced in a study of blood T cell repertoires in COVID-19. Only in-frame clones appear in the TCRdb table, and some are missing; sequencing was by immunoSEQ multiplex PCR. Among over 80,000 clones listed, around nine tenths were seen once. Specimen: peripheral blood. These receptors came from a man aged 50 to 59 with acute or convalescent COVID-19.

This chain joins TRBV18 and TRBJ2-1; 8 nucleotides align to TRBD1. CDR1 and CDR2 from the germline V gene are KGHSH and LQKENI. The CDR3 is 15 residues long. Losses at the gene ends were 2 bases for V and 5 bases for J; bases not matched to a gene: 5. In nucleotides, the CDR3 is TGTGCCAGCTCACCAGGACAGGGAGGCAACAATGAGCAGTTCTTC. This encodes CASSPGQGGNNEQFF.

V and J are TRBV20-1 and TRBJ2-1; 9 positions match TRBD2. Germline CDR1 is DFQATT and CDR2 is SNEGSKA (reference sequence). V dropped 3 bases and J dropped 12; count of bases not matched to a gene: 15. The CDR3 extends over 15 amino acids. The CDR3 coding sequence is TGCAGTGCTAGTCGGGAAGGCTCGGGACTAGCCGGGCAGTTCTTC. It yields the protein CSASREGSGLAGQFF.

As DNA, the CDR3 is TGTGCCAGCTCACCTACCAGACAGGGGGCTCGGGATGGCTACACCTTC. The encoded protein is CASSPTRQGARDGYTF. V usage is TRBV18 and J usage is TRBJ1-2, with 10 nucleotides matching TRBD1. From germline, CDR1 is KGHSH and CDR2 LQKENI. CDR3 length equals 16 residues. Trimming took 3 bases from V and 6 from J; bases not matched to a gene: 10. Supplemented by reference TRBV18 and TRBJ1-2, the full variable domain reads NAGVMQNPRHLVRRRGQEARLRCSPMKGHSHVYWYRQLPEEGLKFMVYLQKENIIDESGMPKERFSAEFPKEGPSILRIQQVVRGDSAAYFCASSPTRQGARDGYTFGSGTRLTVV.

V gene TRBV19 combines with J gene TRBJ1-5, with D hard to call. The CDR3 has 16 amino acids. Between the trimmed V and J ends, which lost 7 bases and 0 bases, there was a span of 16 bases. Per germline, CDR1 LNHDA and CDR2 SQIVND (reference sequence). The CDR3 loop is CASMYGADYSNQPQHF. The CDR3 bases are TGTGCCAGTATGTATGGTGCAGACTATAGCAATCAGCCCCAGCATTTT.

The chain carries TRBV7-8 and TRBJ1-1; maybe TRBD1 (5 bases). This CDR3 is 15 amino acids long. The ends were cut back, 1 base at V and 6 bases at J, with 15 bases in the middle. Germline-derived CDR1 and CDR2 are SGHVS and FQNEAQ. The DNA of the CDR3 is TGTGCCAGCAGCTTAGATCCGGGCCCGGGGGCTGAAGCTTTCTTT. It is translated as CASSLDPGPGAEAFF.

The V and J genes are TRBV23-1 and TRBJ2-3; D unresolved. TRBV23-1 is labeled an ORF, and its function is uncertain. The CDR3 contains 14 residues. V lost 0 bases to trimming and J lost 0 bases, with 4 bases between them. CDR3 amino acids: CASSQSYSTDTQYF. In DNA form, the CDR3 reads TGCGCCAGCAGTCAATCCTACAGCACAGATACGCAGTATTTT.

This chain uses TRBV2 with TRBJ1-3; D not resolved. Trimming took 6 bases from V and 9 from J, leaving 18 bases between them. Germline lookup yields CDR1 SNHLY and CDR2 FYNNEI. This CDR3 has 14 residues. This CDR3 reads CASREDSTGRTIYF. CDR3 nucleotides: TGTGCCAGCAGGGAGGACTCCACGGGTCGCACCATATATTTT.

The chain is built from TRBV27 and TRBJ1-2; TRBD1 aligns across 9 bases. The J segment lost 7 bases and the V segment lost 6 bases, leaving 6 bases of the junction unmatched. This CDR3 spans 13 amino acids. CDR1 and CDR2 (germline): MNHEY, SMNVEV (reference sequence). Here the CDR3 reads CASRKQGAVGYTF. The CDR3 DNA is TGTGCCAGCAGAAAACAGGGGGCGGTTGGCTACACCTTC.

The rearrangement uses TRBV7-2 and TRBJ2-2; the D is unclear. The CDR3 sequence is 15 residues long. V was pared by 2 bases and J by 1 base, with 8 bases between. Looked up from germline, CDR1 is SGHTA and CDR2 is FQGNSA. Written as DNA, the CDR3 is TGTGCCAGCAGCTTAAGTCCAGGGAACACCGGGGAGCTGTTTTTT. It specifies CASSLSPGNTGELFF.

The V gene is TRBV3-1 (or the pseudogene TRBV3-2), the J gene TRBJ2-7, with D unresolved. V lost 3 bases and J 7 bases, leaving 16 bases between the germline ends. The CDR3 totals 14 residues. The germline V gene encodes CDR1 LGHDT and CDR2 YNNKEL (reference sequence). This CDR3 reads CASSQRRTIEEQYF. Here the CDR3 DNA reads TGTGCCAGCAGCCAGAGGAGAACAATTGAGGAGCAGTACTTC.

The chain carries TRBV6-5 and TRBJ1-2; maybe TRBD1 (6 bases). Germline V gene data show CDR1 as MNHEY and CDR2 as SVGAGI. Trimming cost V 6 bases and J 4 bases, with 15 bases left between them. The CDR3 length is 14 residues. CDR3 sequence reads: CASRQGIRVYGYTF. CDR3 in DNA: TGTGCCAGCAGACAGGGTATAAGAGTCTATGGCTACACCTTC.

V gene TRBV19 combines with J gene TRBJ2-6, with 11 bases lining up with TRBD1. CDR1 LNHDA and CDR2 SQIVND come from the germline V gene (reference sequence). Trimming cost V 9 bases and J 0 bases; bases outside gene matches: 7. The CDR3 is made up of 17 amino acids. CDR3 loop: CASRDRGFSSGANVLTF. The CDR3 DNA follows: TGTGCCAGCCGGGACAGGGGGTTTAGCTCTGGGGCCAACGTCCTGACTTTC.

V gene TRBV19 combines with J gene TRBJ1-5; 10 bases agree with TRBD1. The CDR3 totals 15 residues. Trimming took 0 bases from V and 5 from J; bases not matched to a gene: 1. Germline V gene data show CDR1 as LNHDA and CDR2 as SQIVND (reference sequence). The CDR3 DNA reads TGTGCCAGTAGTATAGAGGGACAGGGGTATCAGCCCCAGCATTTT. Protein sequence: CASSIEGQGYQPQHF. Combining the CDR3 with reference TRBV19 and TRBJ1-5 gives the whole variable domain DGGITQSPKYLFRKEGQNVTLSCEQNLNHDAMYWYRQDPGQGLRLIYYSQIVNDFQKGDIAEGYSVSREKKESFPLTVTSAQKNPTAFYLCASSIEGQGYQPQHFGDGTRLSIL.

The chain uses TRBV18 and TRBJ1-2; possibly TRBD1 for D (6 bases). Germline CDR1 and CDR2: KGHSH and LQKENI. The length of the CDR3 is 14 residues. Trimming cost V 2 bases and J 7 bases, with 14 bases left between them. The CDR3: CASSPGGAVVGYTF. CDR3 DNA: TGTGCCAGCTCACCAGGGGGCGCGGTAGTTGGCTACACCTTC.

The chain recombines TRBV25-1 with TRBJ2-7, with D hard to call. This CDR3 region has 13 residues. The germline V and J ends were trimmed by 4 bases and 4 bases, with 11 bases remaining between them. Germline V gives CDR1 MGHDK, CDR2 SYGVNS. The CDR3 nucleotides are TGTGCCAGCAGTGGTCTGGCGACTTACGAGCAGTACTTC. This sequence encodes CASSGLATYEQYF.

This clone was observed a few times. The chain recombines TRBV12-3 or TRBV12-4 with TRBJ1-1; TRBD1 is a possible D gene (5 bases). V lost 5 bases and J lost 1, with 8 bases in between. The CDR3 consists of 13 residues. CDR3 residues: CASSVGGNTEAFF. The CDR3 DNA reads TGTGCCAGCAGTGTCGGGGGGAACACTGAAGCTTTCTTT.

The V gene is TRBV9, the J gene TRBJ2-1; 8 bases line up with TRBD2. There are 14 residues in the CDR3. The junction had 12 bases not matched to a gene; V was cut back by 6 bases and J by 10 bases. Germline values: CDR1 SGDLS, CDR2 YYNGEE. The CDR3 DNA is TGTGCCAGCACTCCACACGTTCCGGGGGGGGAGCAGTTCTTC. Residues: CASTPHVPGGEQFF.

V usage is TRBV29-1 and J usage is TRBJ2-2; possible D gene TRBD1, 6 bases. The ends were cut back, 6 bases at V and 0 bases at J, with 8 bases in the middle. This CDR3 has 13 residues. Germline-derived CDR1 and CDR2 are SQVTM and ANQGSEA. The CDR3 coding sequence is TGCAGCGTGACAGGACCGAACACCGGGGAGCTGTTTTTT. This translates into CSVTGPNTGELFF.

This rearrangement joins TRBV11-3 to TRBJ1-2; the match to TRBD1 covers 7 bases. Unmatched junction bases numbered 9, after V lost 3 bases and J lost 8 bases. The CDR3 spans 14 residues. Germline assignment: CDR1 SGHNT and CDR2 YENEEA. DNA of the CDR3: TGTGCCAGCAGCTTGGAGGAAACAGGGGACGGCTACACCTTC. Protein product: CASSLEETGDGYTF. The entire variable domain, with the rest obtained from reference TRBV11-3 and TRBJ1-2, is as follows: EAGVVQSPRYKIIEKKQPVAFWCNPISGHNTLYWYLQNLGQGPELLIRYENEEAVDDSQLPKDRFSAERLKGVDSTLKIQPAELGDSAVYLCASSLEETGDGYTFGSGTRLTVV.

The V and J genes are TRBV15 and TRBJ1-4; D is possibly TRBD1 (5 bases). This CDR3 comprises 16 residues. V was clipped by 3 bases and J by 0 bases, with 11 bases between them. CDR1 is LNHNV and CDR2 is YYDKDF in the germline V gene (reference sequence). CDR3 in amino acids: CATSSETDATNEKLFF. The CDR3 DNA sequence: TGTGCCACCAGCAGCGAGACAGACGCAACTAATGAAAAACTGTTTTTT.

This clone was recorded once. The V call is TRBV11-2, the J call TRBJ2-5; D is possibly TRBD1 (6 bases). Trimming shortened V by 7 bases and J by 0 bases, and 15 bases separated the two germline ends. Germline values: CDR1 SGHAT, CDR2 FQNNGV. This CDR3 is 15 amino acids long. The CDR3 DNA is TGTGCCAGCACAAAACAGAGGACAGACCAAGAGACCCAGTACTTC. This translates into CASTKQRTDQETQYF.

This clone was picked up a small number of times. V and J are TRBV11-1 and TRBJ1-1, with TRBD1 matching over 8 bases. Germline assignment: CDR1 SGHAT and CDR2 FQDESV (reference sequence). Trimming cost V 7 bases and J 1 base; bases outside gene matches: 11. CDR3 length: 16 residues. The CDR3 reads CASTFIRTGQNTEAFF. Written as DNA, the CDR3 is TGTGCCAGCACCTTTATCAGGACAGGGCAGAACACTGAAGCTTTCTTT.

This clone has only one observation. The J gene is TRBJ1-3, the V gene TRBV12-3 or TRBV12-4, with TRBD1 matching 9 bases. CDR3 size: 13 residues. V lost 6 bases to trimming and J lost 4 bases; unmatched junction nucleotides: 1. The CDR3 sequence is CASRGTGGNTIYF. CDR3 DNA sequence: TGTGCCAGCAGGGGGACAGGGGGAAACACCATATATTTT.

This clone was picked up one time. V gene TRBV7-9 combines with J gene TRBJ2-5, with TRBD1 matching over 8 bases. The CDR3 extends over 13 amino acids. Losses at the gene ends were 5 bases for V and 5 bases for J; bases not matched to a gene: 4. The germline V gene encodes CDR1 SEHNR and CDR2 FQNEAQ (reference sequence). The CDR3, as DNA: TGTGCCAGCAGCCACACAGGGGGGGAGACCCAGTACTTC. Amino acids: CASSHTGGETQYF.

The rearrangement joins TRBV19 to TRBJ1-1; D is undetermined. The germline V gene encodes CDR1 LNHDA and CDR2 SQIVND (reference sequence). The CDR3 contains 11 residues. Trimming pared 3 bases from V and 8 bases from J, leaving 7 bases between. CDR3: CASSIGTEAFF. CDR3 nucleotides: TGTGCCAGTAGTATTGGCACCGAAGCTTTCTTT.

The V gene is TRBV5-6, the J gene TRBJ2-1; 9 bases agree with TRBD2. Germline trimming cut 0 bases from V and 4 bases from J; bases unmatched to any gene: 5. CDR1 and CDR2 from the germline V gene are SGHDT and YYEEEE. CDR3 length: 16 amino acids. For the CDR3, the DNA is TGTGCCAGCAGCTTGGCCTCAGCGGGAGGATACAATGAGCAGTTCTTC. Its translation is CASSLASAGGYNEQFF.

The rearrangement uses TRBV6-1 and TRBJ2-4; TRBD2 agrees at 9 bases. This CDR3 is 16 amino acids long. CDR1 is MNHNS, CDR2 SASEGT, per germline. The trim removed 4 bases at V and 8 bases at J, leaving 12 bases unmatched. CDR3 nucleotides: TGTGCCAGCAGTGGACAGAGCGGGAGGTCTGCGGACATTCAGTACTTC. Amino acids: CASSGQSGRSADIQYF.

V and J are TRBV19 and TRBJ1-1; D remains unclear. There are 13 residues in the CDR3. Germline V gene sequence: CDR1 LNHDA, CDR2 SQIVND (reference sequence). The V gene lost 6 bases and the J gene lost 0 bases, with 8 bases spanning the gap. The DNA for the CDR3 is TGTGCCAGTAGACAGCAGGTGAACACTGAAGCTTTCTTT. Translated: CASRQQVNTEAFF.

CDR3 sequence: CASNRGLAGPPYF. DNA for the CDR3: TGTGCCAGCAACCGAGGACTAGCGGGTCCTCCGTACTTC. V is TRBV6-5 and J is TRBJ2-7; 11 bases agree with TRBD2. The J segment lost 12 bases and the V segment lost 7 bases, leaving 11 bases of the junction unmatched. Germline assignment: CDR1 MNHEY and CDR2 SVGAGI. There are 13 residues in the CDR3.